A single sample gave rise to the 23 T cell receptor beta chains below, sequenced in a study of post-analysis software for immune sequencing data. Points from the study as a whole: A handful of TRBV segments were significantly more frequent in patients than in controls. TRBV5-6, TRBV5-1 and TRBV20-1 were among these segments.

Carried by the TCR beta cDNA libraries were unique molecular identifiers. From the PCR reads, TCRdb called clonotypes with MiXCR, one entry per CDR3 protein. The repertoire holds 450,000 or so distinct CDR3 sequences, with nearly 45% as singletons. These receptors' targets are unknown. Sequencing was performed on blood. These receptors were taken from a girl between 5 and 17 years old with multiple sclerosis.

This clonotype was observed a few times. The rearrangement links TRBV10-3 to TRBJ2-3, with D unclear. CDR1 is ENHRY, CDR2 SYGVKD, per germline. CDR3 length equals 16 residues. Trimming took off 3 bases at V and 4 bases at J, with 17 bases between the two ends. CDR3 nucleotides: TGTGCCATCAGTGATCCGACGGAGCCCAGCCCAGATACGCAGTATTTT. It specifies CAISDPTEPSPDTQYF.

This clonotype has at least ten counts. The V and J genes are TRBV12-3 or TRBV12-4 and TRBJ2-1; 10 bases are shared with TRBD1. The trim removed 6 bases at V and 8 bases at J, leaving 10 bases unmatched. The CDR3 extends over 15 amino acids. CDR3 amino acids: CASRTGTGVLDEQFF. The CDR3, as DNA: TGTGCCAGCAGAACCGGGACAGGGGTCTTGGATGAGCAGTTCTTC.

This sequence joins TRBV4-3 and TRBJ2-7; possible D gene TRBD2, 5 bases. The CDR3 runs to 15 residues. In germline, CDR1 is LGHNA, CDR2 YSLEER. V was cut by 1 base and J by 5 bases, with 15 bases left in between. The CDR3 DNA reads TGCGCCAGCAGCCAAGCAGCCAGCGGTCGGGACGAGCAGTACTTC. Protein sequence: CASSQAASGRDEQYF.

V and J are TRBV2 and TRBJ1-1; D perhaps matches TRBD1 (6 bases). Trimming removed 5 bases from V and 5 bases from J, with 12 bases in between. Germline CDR1 is SNHLY and CDR2 is FYNNEI. The CDR3 is 13 amino acids. The CDR3 loop is CASSLTGPTEAFF. DNA for the CDR3: TGTGCCAGCAGTTTAACAGGGCCAACTGAAGCTTTCTTT.

Only one count was recorded for this clonotype. The chain carries TRBV12-3 or TRBV12-4 and TRBJ1-1; no definite D call. There are 15 residues in the CDR3. V was shortened by 4 bases and J by 1 base, with 13 bases between the two germline ends. In DNA form, the CDR3 reads TGTGCCAGCAGTTGGGCCACGGAGGAGAACACTGAAGCTTTCTTT. Protein: CASSWATEENTEAFF.

CDR3 amino acids: CASSQEVGDQETQYF. The CDR3 DNA reads as TGTGCCAGCAGCCAAGAGGTGGGGGACCAAGAGACCCAGTACTTC. This chain joins TRBV4-2 and TRBJ2-4; D tentatively fits TRBD1 or TRBD2 (5 bases each). TRBJ2-5 explains the end of the DNA better; the J call may be wrong. Germline V gene sequence: CDR1 LGHNA, CDR2 YNFKEQ. This CDR3 is built from 15 residues.

This clonotype showed up just a few times. J is TRBJ2-1 and V is TRBV20-1; 12 bases are shared with TRBD2. V shed 5 bases and J 4 bases; nucleotides not matched to a gene: 6. The CDR3 loop spans 15 amino acids. Germline CDR1 reads DFQATT; CDR2 reads SNEGSKA (reference sequence). CDR3 amino acids: CSARLAGDGYNEQFF. DNA for the CDR3: TGCAGTGCTCGACTAGCGGGAGATGGTTACAATGAGCAGTTCTTC.

The chain uses TRBV7-6 and TRBJ1-5; the D is unclear. The germline V gene encodes CDR1 SGHVS and CDR2 FNYEAQ. V lost 5 bases to trimming and J lost 0 bases, with 17 bases between them. The CDR3 spans 17 residues. This CDR3 reads CASSPMAARDSNQPQHF. In nucleotides, the CDR3 is TGTGCCAGCAGCCCCATGGCAGCTAGGGATAGCAATCAGCCCCAGCATTTT.

The gene calls are TRBV7-2 and TRBJ2-1; no firm D call. The CDR3 covers 15 residues. V lost 0 bases and J 0 bases, leaving 6 bases between the germline ends. Germline assignment: CDR1 SGHTA and CDR2 FQGNSA. The CDR3 bases are TGTGCCAGCAGCTTAGCGGGTGTCTCCTACAATGAGCAGTTCTTC. Amino acids: CASSLAGVSYNEQFF.

This sequence joins TRBV7-2 and TRBJ2-2; a possible D gene is TRBD2 (6 bases). Looked up from germline, CDR1 is SGHTA and CDR2 is FQGNSA. V was shortened by 5 bases and J by 2 bases, with 12 bases between the two germline ends. The CDR3 is made up of 15 amino acids. The CDR3 loop reads CASSVLSGNTGELFF. In nucleotides, the CDR3 is TGTGCCAGCAGCGTTCTTAGCGGCAACACCGGGGAGCTGTTTTTT.

The CDR3 loop reads CSARAPDPKTGGGTEAFF. The CDR3 nucleotides read TGCAGTGCTAGGGCCCCTGACCCGAAGACAGGGGGGGGCACTGAAGCTTTCTTT. This chain connects TRBV20-1 to TRBJ1-1, with 9 bases matching TRBD1. The V gene's germline CDR1 is DFQATT and CDR2 SNEGSKA (reference sequence). The CDR3 runs 18 residues. Trimming cost V 3 bases and J 4 bases; bases outside gene matches: 18.

This chain uses TRBV5-1 with TRBJ2-1, with D possibly called TRBD1 or TRBD2 (6 bases each). The CDR3 is made up of 16 amino acids. The V end was cut by 0 bases, the J end by 8 bases, with 18 bases between. Germline assignment: CDR1 SGHRS and CDR2 YFSETQ. The CDR3 is CASSLGGAGASDEQFF. The CDR3 coding sequence is TGCGCCAGCAGCTTGGGGGGGGCCGGGGCGAGCGATGAGCAGTTCTTC.

This clonotype has only a few counts. The V gene is TRBV29-1, the J gene TRBJ2-7; tentative D call: TRBD1 (5 bases). Trimming removed 3 bases at V and 2 bases at J, with 8 bases between. Germline V gene data show CDR1 as SQVTM and CDR2 as ANQGSEA. The CDR3 has 12 residues. CDR3 region: CSVEGRTYEQYF. The CDR3 bases are TGCAGCGTTGAGGGGCGGACCTACGAGCAGTACTTC.

The V gene is TRBV2, the J gene TRBJ2-6, with TRBD1 matching over 10 bases. Unmatched junction bases numbered 2, after V lost 4 bases and J lost 2 bases. The CDR3 has 16 amino acids. CDR1 is SNHLY and CDR2 is FYNNEI in the germline V gene. The CDR3 reads CASSGDRGAGANVLTF. DNA of the CDR3: TGTGCCAGCAGTGGGGACAGGGGAGCTGGGGCCAACGTCCTGACTTTC.

This chain links TRBV7-9 with TRBJ2-5; maybe TRBD1 (6 bases). Germline CDR1 and CDR2: SEHNR and FQNEAQ (reference sequence). With 1 base removed from V and 5 bases from J, the gap between germline ends came to 17 bases. This CDR3 spans 16 amino acids. The CDR3, as DNA: TGTGCCAGCAGCTTAGGGACAGACCCGACGAGGGAGACCCAGTACTTC. It translates to CASSLGTDPTRETQYF. Looking up the rest from reference TRBV7-9 and TRBJ2-5 gives the full variable domain: DTGVSQNPRHKITKRGQNVTFRCDPISEHNRLYWYRQTLGQGPEFLTYFQNEAQLEKSRLLSDRFSAERPKGSFSTLEIQRTEQGDSAMYLCASSLGTDPTRETQYFGPGTRLLVL.

V usage is TRBV18 and J usage is TRBJ2-7, with 7 bases that match TRBD1. Judging by the DNA end, TRBJ2-5 fits better; the J call may be wrong. CDR1 and CDR2 (germline): KGHSH, LQKENI. The CDR3 runs 14 residues. In nucleotides, the CDR3 is TGTGCCAGCTCACCAGACAGGGAGTGGGAGACCCAGTACTTC. Amino acid sequence: CASSPDREWETQYF.

The chain has TRBV29-1 and TRBJ2-6; D remains unclear. Per germline, CDR1 SQVTM and CDR2 ANQGSEA. The CDR3 covers 15 residues. V lost 5 bases and J lost 0, with 11 bases in between. The CDR3 reads CSVFGRNSGANVLTF. The CDR3, as DNA: TGCAGCGTTTTCGGGCGGAACTCTGGGGCCAACGTCCTGACTTTC.

This chain joins TRBV2 and TRBJ2-5; a weak D match, TRBD1 (6 bases). Germline CDR1 reads SNHLY; CDR2 reads FYNNEI. Trimming stripped 1 base from V and 5 bases from J, with 14 bases between. CDR3 length equals 15 residues. The CDR3, as DNA: TGTGCCAGCAGTGAAGGGGGGCTCAAAGCGGAGACCCAGTACTTC. Protein sequence: CASSEGGLKAETQYF.

The CDR3 loop reads CASSVGPDIQYF. CDR3 bases: TGTGCCAGCAGCGTAGGACCTGACATTCAGTACTTC. The rearrangement uses TRBV7-2 and TRBJ2-7; no clear D. The DNA end favors TRBJ2-4, so the J call may be wrong. Germline V lookup: CDR1 SGHTA, CDR2 FQGNSA. There are 12 residues in the CDR3.

The chain carries TRBV6-2 or TRBV6-3 and TRBJ2-3, with TRBD1 matching 11 bases. V dropped 10 bases and J dropped 2; count of bases not matched to a gene: 17. The CDR3 spans 18 residues. Germline CDR1 reads MNHEY; CDR2 reads SVGEGT. As DNA, the CDR3 is TGTGCCACCGAGGACAGGGGGCGAATTCTAACGACCACAGATACGCAGTATTTT. Translated, it gives CATEDRGRILTTTDTQYF.

This clonotype appeared a single time. This chain links TRBV20-1 with TRBJ2-1; TRBD2 agrees at 11 bases. In germline, CDR1 is DFQATT, CDR2 SNEGSKA (reference sequence). This CDR3 has 18 residues. With 1 base clipped from V and 0 bases from J, the junction kept 8 bases outside the gene matches. The chain's CDR3 is CSARVITSGRLSYNEQFF. CDR3 nucleotide sequence: TGCAGTGCTAGAGTCATTACTAGCGGGAGACTCTCCTACAATGAGCAGTTCTTC.

This clonotype was counted many times. The rearrangement uses TRBV6-5 and TRBJ2-1, with D perhaps matching TRBD1 (5 bases). Germline CDR1 and CDR2: MNHEY and SVGAGI. The CDR3 runs to 13 residues. Trimming took off 2 bases at V and 3 bases at J, with 5 bases between the two ends. DNA for the CDR3: TGTGCCAGCAGTTACGACAGCTACAATGAGCAGTTCTTC. Translating it yields CASSYDSYNEQFF.

For this clonotype: Germline and junction disagree at one end, which may indicate a read error. The chain recombines TRBV20-1 with TRBJ2-7, with 10 bases fitting TRBD2. CDR1 and CDR2 from the germline V gene are DFQATT and SNEGSKA (reference sequence). This CDR3 contains 13 residues. The CDR3 DNA follows: TGTAGTGCTGGTATCCTAGCGGGAGTAGAGCAGTACTTC. It yields the protein CSAGILAGVEQYF.